This entry lists 19 T cell receptor beta chains sequenced from one sample in a study of shared clonotypes between healthy human individuals (dated by TCRdb to 2018 to 2021). Library preparation employed the immunoSEQ multiplex PCR assay. TCRdb obtained this table from immuneACCESS and retained in-frame rearrangements with V and J assigned. These tables miss some clones; where compared with another copy, unresolved V genes account for less than half of the shortfall, and the remainder is unexplained. For this sample the table gives hundreds of thousands of clones, of which 75% to 80% were detected only once. The ten biggest clones cover around 12% of the sample. The sample comprised PBMCs. The receptors come from a middle-aged woman in good health. Some clones in this sample may be carry-over from other donors' samples.

J is TRBJ2-5 and V is TRBV7-2, with a weak D call TRBD1 (6 bases). The J call is doubtful: the DNA matches TRBJ2-7 better. Germline CDR1 SGHTA, CDR2 FQGNSA. The CDR3 spans 15 residues. CDR3 region: CASSLRGHLTYEQYF. The DNA of the CDR3 is TGTGCCAGCAGCTTAAGGGGACATCTTACCTACGAGCAGTACTTC.

The chain is built from TRBV10-2 and TRBJ1-2; D might be TRBD1 (5 bases). Between the trimmed V and J ends, which lost 6 bases and 7 bases, there was a span of 15 bases. The CDR3 covers 13 residues. Germline CDR1 is WSHSY and CDR2 is SAAADI. The CDR3 reads CASRLTDNAGYTF. In nucleotides, the CDR3 is TGCGCCAGCAGATTGACAGATAACGCTGGCTACACCTTC.

Regarding this clone: A much larger clone is a single base away; this may be a read error. The rearrangement links TRBV27 to TRBJ2-7, with a weak D call TRBD2 (6 bases). The CDR3 is 16 amino acids. CDR1 is MNHEY, CDR2 SMNVEV, per germline (reference sequence). CDR3: CASTKRGAGRSYEQHF. CDR3 nucleotides: TGTGCCAGCACCAAACGCGGGGCGGGAAGGTCCTACGAGCAGCACTTC.

With regard to this clone: A much more abundant neighbour one base away suggests this may be a read error. Other DNA sequences from this sample encode an identical CDR3 as well. The CDR3 spells CASSKEQGWRQPQHF. DNA of the CDR3: TGTGCCAGCAGCAAAGAACAGGGATGGAGGCAGCCCCAGCACTTT. The rearrangement joins TRBV21-1 to TRBJ1-5; TRBD1, the D gene given by the table, was not confirmed from the DNA. TRBV21-1 is flagged as a pseudogene. CDR3 length equals 15 residues.

The chain carries TRBV5-4 and TRBJ2-5; TRBD1 might be the D (5 bases). Between the trimmed V and J ends, which lost 4 bases and 0 bases, there was a span of 10 bases. The CDR3 spans 14 residues. CDR1 SGHNT and CDR2 YYREEE come from the germline V gene (reference sequence). The CDR3 nucleotides are TGTGCCAGCAGCACAGGAGAGGACCAAGAGACCCAGTACTTC. Translation gives CASSTGEDQETQYF.

This clone was counted at least ten times. The chain couples TRBV28 to TRBJ1-2, with unresolved D. Trimming cost V 5 bases and J 2 bases, with 15 bases left between them. CDR1 MDHEN and CDR2 SYDVKM come from the germline V gene. The CDR3 is 15 amino acids. The CDR3 region has the DNA TGTGCCAGCAGTCCTCCCGGAGCCAGAAACTATGGCTACACCTTC. This encodes CASSPPGARNYGYTF.

V is TRBV5-1 and J is TRBJ1-1, with D hard to call. CDR3 length: 15 residues. Germline V gene sequence: CDR1 SGHRS, CDR2 YFSETQ. Trimming pared 1 base from V and 3 bases from J, leaving 13 bases between. The CDR3 protein is CASSLLRAQDTEAFF. The CDR3 nucleotides read TGCGCCAGCAGCTTGCTCCGGGCTCAGGACACTGAAGCTTTCTTT.

This chain connects TRBV4-2 to TRBJ2-7; D gene ambiguous. CDR1 LGHNA and CDR2 YNFKEQ come from the germline V gene. Trimming took off 2 bases at V and 0 bases at J, with 8 bases between the two ends. This CDR3 region has 14 residues. The CDR3 protein is CASSQQESSYEQYF. DNA for the CDR3: TGTGCCAGCAGCCAACAGGAGTCCTCCTACGAGCAGTACTTC.

This clone showed up many times. The rearrangement joins TRBV6-5 to TRBJ1-5; D gene unclear. Trimming removed 4 bases at V and 6 bases at J, with 10 bases between. The length of the CDR3 is 13 residues. CDR1 is MNHEY and CDR2 is SVGAGI in the germline V gene. The CDR3 nucleotides are TGTGCCAGCAGTTTAGAGGGATCTCAGCCCCAGCATTTT. It translates to CASSLEGSQPQHF.

The CDR3 spells CASSGTVRGNEQFF. Here the CDR3 DNA reads TGTGCCAGCAGCGGGACGGTCCGAGGAAATGAGCAGTTCTTC. The gene calls are TRBV5-6 and TRBJ2-1; D tentatively fits TRBD1 or TRBD2 (5 bases each). V lost 4 bases, J lost 7 bases, and 15 bases lay in between. Per germline, CDR1 SGHDT and CDR2 YYEEEE. This CDR3 has 14 residues.

This clone appeared a single time. V is TRBV18 and J is TRBJ2-2; D gene ambiguous. Deletions cut 0 bases from V and 1 base from J, with 3 bases between. Germline CDR1 KGHSH, CDR2 LQKENI. This CDR3 has 14 residues. The chain's CDR3 is CASSPPQNTGELFF. The DNA for the CDR3 is TGTGCCAGCTCACCACCCCAGAACACCGGGGAGCTGTTTTTT. The full variable domain, with the rest looked up from reference TRBV18 and TRBJ2-2, is NAGVMQNPRHLVRRRGQEARLRCSPMKGHSHVYWYRQLPEEGLKFMVYLQKENIIDESGMPKERFSAEFPKEGPSILRIQQVVRGDSAAYFCASSPPQNTGELFFGEGSRLTVL.

The DNA for the CDR3 is TGCAGCGTGATCCGGGACCTAGACGCCGGGGAGCTGTTTTTT. It yields the protein CSVIRDLDAGELFF. The genes are TRBV29-1 and TRBJ2-2; possibly TRBD1 or TRBD2 for D (5 bases each). V shed 6 bases and J shed 6 bases, with 17 bases lying between them. The CDR3 contains 14 residues. CDR1 is SQVTM, CDR2 ANQGSEA, per germline.

This sequence joins TRBV18 and TRBJ2-1; 9 nucleotides agree with TRBD2. This CDR3 has 16 residues. The V and J ends lost 0 bases and 5 bases, in that order; junction bases with no gene match: 5. The germline V gene has CDR1 KGHSH and CDR2 LQKENI. The DNA for the CDR3 is TGTGCCAGCTCACCACCGTTGCTAGCGGGAAACAATGAGCAGTTCTTC. This encodes CASSPPLLAGNNEQFF. The whole variable domain, remainder taken from reference TRBV18 and TRBJ2-1, is NAGVMQNPRHLVRRRGQEARLRCSPMKGHSHVYWYRQLPEEGLKFMVYLQKENIIDESGMPKERFSAEFPKEGPSILRIQQVVRGDSAAYFCASSPPLLAGNNEQFFGPGTRLTVL.

In the case of this clone: A much bigger clone sits one base away, suggesting this may be a read error. This chain's CDR3 is CASSQDLTEETRYF. The CDR3 DNA is TGTGCCAGCAGCCAAGACCTGACTGAAGAGACCCGGTACTTC. The chain links TRBV14 to TRBJ2-5, with D uncertain. There are 14 residues in the CDR3. Per the germline V gene, CDR1 is SGHDN and CDR2 is FVKESK.

This chain joins TRBV28 and TRBJ1-2, with D maybe TRBD1 (6 bases). The CDR3 has 15 residues. From germline, CDR1 is MDHEN and CDR2 SYDVKM. V was clipped by 2 bases and J by 6 bases, with 16 bases between them. The CDR3 sequence is CASSLLGGQSHGYTF. DNA for the CDR3: TGTGCCAGCAGTTTACTGGGGGGCCAATCGCATGGCTACACCTTC.

The CDR3 DNA is TGTGCCAGTTCCGGGACTAGCGACGGGACCCAGTACTTC. Its protein is CASSGTSDGTQYF. The chain is built from TRBV19 and TRBJ2-5; 10 positions match TRBD2. Looked up from germline, CDR1 is LNHDA and CDR2 is SQIVND (reference sequence). This CDR3 region has 13 residues. V lost 8 bases to trimming and J lost 7 bases; unmatched junction nucleotides: 7.

The J gene is TRBJ2-1, the V gene TRBV27; TRBD1 agrees at 11 bases. The germline gives CDR1 MNHEY, CDR2 SMNVEV (reference sequence). This CDR3 region has 13 residues. The trim removed 7 bases at V and 9 bases at J, leaving 5 bases unmatched. CDR3: CASNGQGAVEQFF. The CDR3 bases are TGTGCCAGCAACGGACAGGGGGCTGTTGAGCAGTTCTTC.

As regards this clone: A far larger clone lies a single base away; this is likely a read error. The chain carries TRBV10-1 and TRBJ2-3; 10 bases are shared with TRBD1. Germline V gene lookup returns CDR1 WNHNN and CDR2 SYGVQD (reference sequence). V gave up 4 bases and J gave up 2 bases; unmatched junction bases: 3. The CDR3 runs to 15 residues. DNA for the CDR3: TGCGCCAGCAGTGCTGGGACAGGGGACACAGATACGCAGTATTTT. Its protein product is CASSAGTGDTDTQYF.

This chain connects TRBV29-1 to TRBJ2-5, with 8 positions matching TRBD1. Trimming removed 6 bases from V and 0 bases from J; junction bases left unmatched: 9. Germline CDR1 is SQVTM and CDR2 is ANQGSEA. The CDR3 length is 15 residues. This CDR3 reads CSVKGTGDDQETQYF. The CDR3 DNA follows: TGCAGCGTGAAGGGGACAGGTGATGACCAAGAGACCCAGTACTTC.